This TCR beta chain was sequenced in a study of beta chain features in type 1 diabetes. As for the study in general: Patients shared similar age, gender and cell yields with healthy donors.

Study-wide results and limits: Insertion counts at VDJ junctions were lower in type 1 diabetes patients, who also showed more deletions there. For Type 1 diabetes patients, all four CD4+ subsets carried TCRB CDR3s that were moderately but significantly shorter. For cells with high TCR expression, cDNA sequencing could yield over-representation.

This clone was detected only a few times. What it recognizes is unknown. Expressed TCRB transcripts were sequenced after all isolated RNA was converted to cDNA. Sequencing was performed with immunoSEQ multiplex PCR; in TCRdb, only in-frame clones are kept and a portion is missing. The sample consists of hundreds of thousands of clones, around an eighth of them appearing once. This CDR3 comprises 13 residues. Germline-derived CDR1 and CDR2 are KGHSH and LQKENI. The ends were cut back, 6 bases at V and 1 base at J, with 9 bases in the middle. The sample was naive CD4+ T cells from blood. This sequence originates from a man younger than 35 with type 1 diabetes. This sequence joins TRBV18 and TRBJ1-1; TRBD1 might be the D (6 bases). CDR3 loop: CASSGTPNTEAFF. The CDR3 DNA reads as TGTGCCAGCTCCGGGACACCGAACACTGAAGCTTTCTTT. The entire variable domain, with the rest obtained from reference TRBV18 and TRBJ1-1, is as follows: NAGVMQNPRHLVRRRGQEARLRCSPMKGHSHVYWYRQLPEEGLKFMVYLQKENIIDESGMPKERFSAEFPKEGPSILRIQQVVRGDSAAYFCASSGTPNTEAFFGQGTRLTVV.